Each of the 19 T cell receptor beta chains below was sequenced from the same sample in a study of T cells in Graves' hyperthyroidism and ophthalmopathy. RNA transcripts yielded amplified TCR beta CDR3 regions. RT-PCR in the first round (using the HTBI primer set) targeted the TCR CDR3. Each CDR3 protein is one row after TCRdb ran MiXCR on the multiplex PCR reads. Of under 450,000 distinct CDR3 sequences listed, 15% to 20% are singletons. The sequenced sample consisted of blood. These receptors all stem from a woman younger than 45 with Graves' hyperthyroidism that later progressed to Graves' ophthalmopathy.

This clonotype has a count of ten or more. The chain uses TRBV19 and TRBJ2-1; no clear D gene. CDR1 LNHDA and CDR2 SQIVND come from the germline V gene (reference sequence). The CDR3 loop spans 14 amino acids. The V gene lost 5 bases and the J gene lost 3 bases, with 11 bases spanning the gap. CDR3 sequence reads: CASSPSVGYNEQFF. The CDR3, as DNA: TGTGCCAGTAGTCCCTCGGTGGGCTACAATGAGCAGTTCTTC. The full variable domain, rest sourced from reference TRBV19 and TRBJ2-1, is DGGITQSPKYLFRKEGQNVTLSCEQNLNHDAMYWYRQDPGQGLRLIYYSQIVNDFQKGDIAEGYSVSREKKESFPLTVTSAQKNPTAFYLCASSPSVGYNEQFFGPGTRLTVL.

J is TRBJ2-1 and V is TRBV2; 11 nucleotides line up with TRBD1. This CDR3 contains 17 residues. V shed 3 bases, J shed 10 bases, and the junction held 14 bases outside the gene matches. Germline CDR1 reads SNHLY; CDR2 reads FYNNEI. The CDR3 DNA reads TGTGCCAGCAGTGATCAGGACAGGGGGCCTTGGGTTGGGGAGCAGTTCTTC. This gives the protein CASSDQDRGPWVGEQFF. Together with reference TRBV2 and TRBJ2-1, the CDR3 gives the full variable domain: EPEVTQTPSHQVTQMGQEVILRCVPISNHLYFYWYRQILGQKVEFLVSFYNNEISEKSEIFDDQFSVERPDGSNFTLKIRSTKLEDSAMYFCASSDQDRGPWVGEQFFGPGTRLTVL.

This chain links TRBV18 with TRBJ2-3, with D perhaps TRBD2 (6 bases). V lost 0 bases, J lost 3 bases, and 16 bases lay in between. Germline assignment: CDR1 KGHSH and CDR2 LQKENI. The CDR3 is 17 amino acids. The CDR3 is CASSPPVGGDETDTQYF. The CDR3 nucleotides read TGTGCCAGCTCACCACCTGTAGGAGGGGACGAAACAGATACGCAGTATTTT.

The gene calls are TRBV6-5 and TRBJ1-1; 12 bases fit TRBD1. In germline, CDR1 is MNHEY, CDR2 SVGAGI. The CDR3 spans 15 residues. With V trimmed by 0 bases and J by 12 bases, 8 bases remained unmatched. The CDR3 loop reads CASSYSGTGGAGSFF. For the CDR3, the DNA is TGTGCCAGCAGTTACTCCGGGACAGGGGGCGCGGGTTCTTTCTTT.

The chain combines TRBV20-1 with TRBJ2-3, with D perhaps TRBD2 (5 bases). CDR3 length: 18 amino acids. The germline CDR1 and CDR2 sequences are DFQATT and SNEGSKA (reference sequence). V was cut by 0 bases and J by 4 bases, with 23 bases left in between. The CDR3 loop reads CSARDGLAAGVLSDTQYF. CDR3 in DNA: TGCAGTGCTAGAGATGGTCTAGCCGCCGGGGTTCTCTCAGATACGCAGTATTTT.

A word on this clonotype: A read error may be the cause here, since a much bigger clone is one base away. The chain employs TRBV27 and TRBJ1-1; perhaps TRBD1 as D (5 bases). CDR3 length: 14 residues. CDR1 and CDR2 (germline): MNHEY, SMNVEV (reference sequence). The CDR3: CASSPHRGSTEASF. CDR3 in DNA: TGTGCCAGCAGTCCCCATAGGGGAAGCACTGAAGCTTCCTTT.

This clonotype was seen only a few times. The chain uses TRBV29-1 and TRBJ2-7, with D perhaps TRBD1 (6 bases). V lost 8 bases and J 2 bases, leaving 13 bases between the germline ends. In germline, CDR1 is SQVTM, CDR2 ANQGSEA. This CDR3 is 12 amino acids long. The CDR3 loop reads CSCQGQTYEQYF. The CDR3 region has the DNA TGCAGCTGCCAGGGGCAGACCTACGAGCAGTACTTC.

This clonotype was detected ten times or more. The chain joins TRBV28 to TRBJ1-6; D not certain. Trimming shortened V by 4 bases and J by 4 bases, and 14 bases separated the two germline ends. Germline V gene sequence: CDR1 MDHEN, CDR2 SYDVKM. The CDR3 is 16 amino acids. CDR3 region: CASSWNEDAYNSPLHF. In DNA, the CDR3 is TGTGCCAGCAGTTGGAACGAGGATGCATATAATTCACCCCTCCACTTT.

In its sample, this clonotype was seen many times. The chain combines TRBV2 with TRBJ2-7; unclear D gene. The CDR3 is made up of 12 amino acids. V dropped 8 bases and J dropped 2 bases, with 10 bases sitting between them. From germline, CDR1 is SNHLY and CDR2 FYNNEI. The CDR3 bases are TGTGCCAGCGGTGTCAGTACCTACGAGCAGTACTTC. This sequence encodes CASGVSTYEQYF.

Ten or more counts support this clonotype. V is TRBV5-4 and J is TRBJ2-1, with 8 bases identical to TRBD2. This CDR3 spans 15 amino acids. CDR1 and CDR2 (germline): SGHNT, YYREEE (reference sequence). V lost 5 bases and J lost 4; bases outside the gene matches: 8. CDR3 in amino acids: CASRTTGTRYNEQFF. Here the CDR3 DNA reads TGTGCCAGCAGGACCACCGGGACTAGATACAATGAGCAGTTCTTC.

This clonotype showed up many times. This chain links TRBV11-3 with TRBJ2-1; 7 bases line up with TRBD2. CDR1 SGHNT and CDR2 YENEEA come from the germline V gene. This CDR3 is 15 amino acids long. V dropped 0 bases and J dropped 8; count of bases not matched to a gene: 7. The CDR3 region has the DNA TGTGCCAGCAGCTTAGAGGGGGGGATTGGCGATGAGCAGTTCTTC. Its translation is CASSLEGGIGDEQFF.

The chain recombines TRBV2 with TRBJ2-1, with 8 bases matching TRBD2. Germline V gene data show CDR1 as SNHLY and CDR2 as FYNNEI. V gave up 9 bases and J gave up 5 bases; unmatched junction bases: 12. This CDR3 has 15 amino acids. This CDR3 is CASLHPGGRHNEQFF. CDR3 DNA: TGTGCCAGTCTACACCCAGGCGGGAGGCACAATGAGCAGTTCTTC.

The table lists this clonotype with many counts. This CDR3 is CASSYSIGDYNEQFF. CDR3 nucleotides: TGTGCCAGCAGTTACTCGATAGGCGACTACAATGAGCAGTTCTTC. The chain combines TRBV6-5 with TRBJ2-1; no clear D. CDR1 is MNHEY and CDR2 is SVGAGI in the germline V gene. This CDR3 comprises 15 residues. Trimming cost V 0 bases and J 3 bases, with 9 bases left between them.

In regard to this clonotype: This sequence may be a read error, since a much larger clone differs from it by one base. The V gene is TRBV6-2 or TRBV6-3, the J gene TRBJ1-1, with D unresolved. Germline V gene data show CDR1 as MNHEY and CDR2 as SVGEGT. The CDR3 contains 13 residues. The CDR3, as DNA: TGTGCCAGCAGTGCCCACAGAGACACTAAAGCTTTCTTT. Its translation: CASSAHRDTKAFF.

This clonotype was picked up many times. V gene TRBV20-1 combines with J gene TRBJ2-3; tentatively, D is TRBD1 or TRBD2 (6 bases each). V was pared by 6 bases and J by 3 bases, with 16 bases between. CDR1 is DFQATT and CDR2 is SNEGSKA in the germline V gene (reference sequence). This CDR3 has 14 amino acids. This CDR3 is CSAREGGTTDTQYF. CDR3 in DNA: TGCAGTGCCCGTGAGGGGGGCACGACAGATACGCAGTATTTT.

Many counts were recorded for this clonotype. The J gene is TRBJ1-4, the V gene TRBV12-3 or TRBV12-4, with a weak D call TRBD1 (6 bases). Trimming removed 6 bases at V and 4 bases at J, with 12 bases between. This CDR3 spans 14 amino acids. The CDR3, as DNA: TGTGCCAGCAGCCCTTTGGACAGTAATGAAAAACTGTTTTTT. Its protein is CASSPLDSNEKLFF.

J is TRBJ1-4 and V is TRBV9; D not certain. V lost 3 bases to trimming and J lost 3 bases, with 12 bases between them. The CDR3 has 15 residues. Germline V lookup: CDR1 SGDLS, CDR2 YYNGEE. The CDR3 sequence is CASSGSDLANEKLFF. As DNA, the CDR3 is TGTGCCAGCAGCGGGTCAGATCTCGCTAATGAAAAACTGTTTTTT.

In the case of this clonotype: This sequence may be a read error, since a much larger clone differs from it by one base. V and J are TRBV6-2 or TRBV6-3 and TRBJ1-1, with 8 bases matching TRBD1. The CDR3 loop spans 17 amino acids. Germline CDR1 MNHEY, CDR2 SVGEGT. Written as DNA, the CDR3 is TGTGCCAGCAGTTACAGACGGACAGGGTTCGGGGTCACTGGAGCTTTCTTT. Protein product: CASSYRRTGFGVTGAFF.

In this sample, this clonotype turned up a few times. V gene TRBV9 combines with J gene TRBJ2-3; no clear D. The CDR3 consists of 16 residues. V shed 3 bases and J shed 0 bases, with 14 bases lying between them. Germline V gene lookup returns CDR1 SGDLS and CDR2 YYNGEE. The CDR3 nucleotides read TGTGCCAGCAGCGACGACAAGACAACTAGCACAGATACGCAGTATTTT. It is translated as CASSDDKTTSTDTQYF.